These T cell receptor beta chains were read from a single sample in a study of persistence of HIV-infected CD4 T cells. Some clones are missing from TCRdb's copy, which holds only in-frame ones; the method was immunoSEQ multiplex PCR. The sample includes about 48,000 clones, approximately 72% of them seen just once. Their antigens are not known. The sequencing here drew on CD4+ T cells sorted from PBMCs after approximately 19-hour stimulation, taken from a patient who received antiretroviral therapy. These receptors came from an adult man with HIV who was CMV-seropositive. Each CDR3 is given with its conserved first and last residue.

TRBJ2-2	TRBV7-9	CASSPRTSVVTGELFF
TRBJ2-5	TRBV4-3	CASSREGSEGETQYF
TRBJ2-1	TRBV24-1	CATSETGVVDEQFF
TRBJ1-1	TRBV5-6	CASSREYPGSEAFF
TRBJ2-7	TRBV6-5	CASSYSSRQGNYEQYF
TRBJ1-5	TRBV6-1	CASSERGPLSNQPQHF
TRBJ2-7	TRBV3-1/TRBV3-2	CASSRQVRGADEQYF
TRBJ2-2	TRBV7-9	CASSYAGTYTRSGELFF
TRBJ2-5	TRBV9	CASSAPSGTQETQYF
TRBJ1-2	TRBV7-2	CATTLKGFNYGYTF
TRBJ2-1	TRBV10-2	CASSERSAGANEQFF
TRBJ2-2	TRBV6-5	CARGTANTGELFF
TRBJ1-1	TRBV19	CASSIGWVLNTEAFF
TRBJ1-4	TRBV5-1	CASSLVGEKLFF
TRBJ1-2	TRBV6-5	CASSSQYGYTF
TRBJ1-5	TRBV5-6	CASSTGPGGQPQHF
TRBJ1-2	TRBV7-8	CASSARQGPNYGYTF
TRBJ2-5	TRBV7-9	CASSRGGFDGETQYF
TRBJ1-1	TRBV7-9	CASSRTGTDTEAFF
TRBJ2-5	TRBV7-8	CASSSQVMASGSRGSETQYF
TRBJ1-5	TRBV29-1	CSVGTGWNQPQHF
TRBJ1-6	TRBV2	CASFDYNSPLHF
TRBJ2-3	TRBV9	CASSPRGQASTDTQYF
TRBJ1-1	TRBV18	CASSPPNGQLMNTEAFF
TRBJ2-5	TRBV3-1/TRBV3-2	CASSQDLAGRGEETQYF
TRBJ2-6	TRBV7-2	CASSSGTGTGANVLTF
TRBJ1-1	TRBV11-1	CASSLGPRNTEAFF
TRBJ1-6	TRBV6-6	CASTLSGENSPLHF
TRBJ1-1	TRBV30	CAWKVRGNTEAFF
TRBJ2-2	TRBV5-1	CASSSTGKGTGELFF
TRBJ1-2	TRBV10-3	CAMQGDLILSGYTF
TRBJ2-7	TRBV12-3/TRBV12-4	CASRRVGYEQYF
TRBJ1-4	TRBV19	CASSPYREKLFF
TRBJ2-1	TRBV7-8	CASSSQREGYSEQFF
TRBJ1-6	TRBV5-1	CASSGGRDWGAPLHF
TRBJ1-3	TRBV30	CAWHPFPGAFLAFSGNTIYF
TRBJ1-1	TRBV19	CASSIEDKGTEAFF
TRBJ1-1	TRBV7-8	CASSFRGRTLNTEAFF
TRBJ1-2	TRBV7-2	CASSLGQGAVYGYTF
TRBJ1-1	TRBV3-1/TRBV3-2	CASSLGSNTEAFF
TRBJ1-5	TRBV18	CASSPSREGNQPQHF
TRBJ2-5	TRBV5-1	CASSLATEKTQYF
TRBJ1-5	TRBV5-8	CASSFHRGQSNQPQHF